These 2 T cell receptor beta chains share one sample of origin, sequenced in a study of immune cell composition in non-small cell lung cancer. The data were produced by immunoSEQ multiplex PCR, yet TCRdb's version contains in-frame clones alone and is incomplete. This table has 13,000 or so clones, roughly 73% appearing once. Sequencing was performed on lung tumor tissue. The receptors derive from a human donor with non-small cell lung cancer.

This clone was detected only a few times. The chain uses TRBV5-5 and TRBJ2-7; 9 bases line up with TRBD1. Germline CDR1 reads SGHKS; CDR2 reads YYEKEE (reference sequence). This CDR3 contains 15 residues. The J segment lost 2 bases and the V segment lost 5 bases, leaving 8 bases of the junction unmatched. CDR3 nucleotide sequence: TGTGCCAGCAGGAGAACAGGGGGCCCTCCCTACGAGCAGTACTTC. Translation: CASRRTGGPPYEQYF.

This sequence joins TRBV7-9 and TRBJ2-1, with a possible D match to TRBD2 (6 bases). The V gene lost 3 bases and the J gene lost 3 bases, with 15 bases spanning the gap. The V gene's germline CDR1 is SEHNR and CDR2 FQNEAQ (reference sequence). This CDR3 spans 16 amino acids. Here the CDR3 reads CASSFRLGEGYNEQFF. CDR3 DNA sequence: TGTGCCAGCAGCTTTCGACTAGGGGAAGGCTACAATGAGCAGTTCTTC.